This TCR beta chain was found in a study of cytomegalovirus exposure and HLA in healthy donors. In the study overall: The same platform was used for the roughly 120 validation repertoires as for the roughly 700 first-cohort repertoires, as reported in a later analysis.

As concerns this clone: Antigen: not known.

Trimming left V 1 base short and J 6 bases short, with 13 bases between. The length of the CDR3 is 15 residues. Germline lookup yields CDR1 SGHTA and CDR2 FQGNSA. While the first cohort had several hundred subjects, the donors belonged to the separate validation cohort of more than 95 subjects. Points from the study as a whole: While the bulk of TCR sequences proved rare, some public TCRs turned up in many donors.

Sequenced by immunoSEQ multiplex PCR; TCRdb stores in-frame clones only, minus some. The sample lists more than 70,000 clones, about 96% occurring once. Material: PBMCs. This clonotype was obtained from a man younger than 35 in good health and CMV-seropositive. This chain joins TRBV7-2 and TRBJ1-5, with D possibly being TRBD1 (6 bases). CDR3 region: CASSLGGHQGQPQHF. CDR3 DNA sequence: TGTGCCAGCAGCTTAGGGGGGCATCAGGGTCAGCCCCAGCATTTT. The variable domain in full, with the rest retrieved from reference TRBV7-2 and TRBJ1-5, is GAGVSQSPSNKVTEKGKDVELRCDPISGHTALYWYRQSLGQGLEFLIYFQGNSAPDKSGLPSDRFSAERTGGSVSTLTIQRTQQEDSAVYLCASSLGGHQGQPQHFGDGTRLSIL.